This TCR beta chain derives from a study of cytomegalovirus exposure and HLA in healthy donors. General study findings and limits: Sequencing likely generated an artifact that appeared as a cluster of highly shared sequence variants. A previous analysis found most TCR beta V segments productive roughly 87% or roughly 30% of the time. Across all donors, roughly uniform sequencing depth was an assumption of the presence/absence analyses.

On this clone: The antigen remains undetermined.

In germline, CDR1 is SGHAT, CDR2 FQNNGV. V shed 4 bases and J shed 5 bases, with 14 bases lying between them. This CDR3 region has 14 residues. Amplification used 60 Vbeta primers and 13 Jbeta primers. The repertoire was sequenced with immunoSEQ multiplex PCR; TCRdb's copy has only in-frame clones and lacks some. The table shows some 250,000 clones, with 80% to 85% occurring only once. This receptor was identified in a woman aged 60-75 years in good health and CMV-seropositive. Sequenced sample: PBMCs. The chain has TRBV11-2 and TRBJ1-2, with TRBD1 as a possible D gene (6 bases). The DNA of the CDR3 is TGTGCCAGCAGCTCCCTAGCAGGGGTTTATGGCTACACCTTC. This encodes CASSSLAGVYGYTF.